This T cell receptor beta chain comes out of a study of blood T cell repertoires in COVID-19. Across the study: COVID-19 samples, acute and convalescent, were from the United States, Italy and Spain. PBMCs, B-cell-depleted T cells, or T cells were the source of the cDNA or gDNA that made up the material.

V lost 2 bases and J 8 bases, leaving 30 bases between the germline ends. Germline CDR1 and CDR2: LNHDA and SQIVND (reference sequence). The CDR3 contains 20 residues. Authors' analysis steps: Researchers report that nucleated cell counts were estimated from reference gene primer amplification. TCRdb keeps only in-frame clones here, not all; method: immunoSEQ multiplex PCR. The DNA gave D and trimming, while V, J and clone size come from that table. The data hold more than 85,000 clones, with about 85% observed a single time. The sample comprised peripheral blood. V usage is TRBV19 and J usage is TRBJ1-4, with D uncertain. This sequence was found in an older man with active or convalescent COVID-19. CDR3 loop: CASSINRVTVRSLLDEKLFF. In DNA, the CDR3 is TGTGCCAGTAGTATAAATCGCGTGACGGTTCGGAGTTTACTCGACGAAAAACTGTTTTTT.